Each of the 30 T cell receptor beta chains below was sequenced from the same sample in a study of Graves' ophthalmopathy and Graves' hyperthyroidism. Amplified material comprised TCR beta CDR3 regions derived from RNA transcripts. A first-round RT-PCR used HTBI primers, followed by a second-round multiplex PCR. Via MiXCR, TCRdb re-called the multiplex PCR reads, giving one row per CDR3 protein. This sample has around 1.1 million distinct CDR3 sequences, with about 35% found just once. The sequenced material came from peripheral blood or thyroid tissue (not recorded which). These receptors were obtained from an adult man with Graves' hyperthyroidism.

This rearrangement joins TRBV27 to TRBJ2-5, with 11 bases matching TRBD2. V shed 5 bases and J 3 bases; nucleotides not matched to a gene: 2. Per germline, CDR1 MNHEY and CDR2 SMNVEV (reference sequence). This CDR3 has 14 residues. CDR3 sequence reads: CASSQTSGKETQYF. As DNA, the CDR3 is TGTGCCAGCAGTCAGACTAGCGGGAAAGAGACCCAGTACTTC.

This clonotype has at least ten counts. V and J are TRBV19 and TRBJ1-4; D uncertain. Germline V gives CDR1 LNHDA, CDR2 SQIVND (reference sequence). This CDR3 comprises 13 residues. V was shortened by 5 bases and J by 8 bases, with 12 bases between the two germline ends. This CDR3 reads CASSRNREEKLFF. The CDR3 DNA reads TGTGCCAGTAGTCGGAACAGAGAAGAAAAACTGTTTTTT.

A few counts support this clonotype. The chain employs TRBV4-3 and TRBJ2-7; TRBD2 matches at 7 bases. CDR1 and CDR2 from the germline V gene are LGHNA and YSLEER. The trim removed 4 bases at V and 6 bases at J, leaving 6 bases unmatched. CDR3 length: 13 amino acids. Here the CDR3 reads CASSPLGGPEQYF. The CDR3 DNA is TGCGCCAGCAGCCCCCTGGGAGGGCCCGAGCAGTACTTC.

The chain uses TRBV6-6 and TRBJ2-5; TRBD2 is a possible D gene (5 bases). The CDR3 contains 13 residues. V was pared by 7 bases and J by 2 bases, with 11 bases between. Germline V gives CDR1 MNHNY, CDR2 SVGAGI (reference sequence). In DNA, the CDR3 is TGTGCCAGCACCCGGGGTCCTCAAGAGACCCAGTACTTC. It yields the protein CASTRGPQETQYF.

V is TRBV2 and J is TRBJ1-5; a possible D gene is TRBD1 (5 bases). The CDR3 sequence is 16 residues long. The V and J ends lost 2 bases and 3 bases respectively, with 14 bases between them. The germline gives CDR1 SNHLY, CDR2 FYNNEI. The CDR3 is CASSERGAGSNQPQHF. The CDR3 DNA reads TGTGCCAGCAGTGAACGAGGGGCGGGTTCCAATCAGCCCCAGCATTTT.

About this clonotype itself: Germline is not matched at one junction end, which may reflect a read error. The rearrangement links TRBV20-1 to TRBJ2-2; 7 bases fit TRBD1. Germline V CDR1 and CDR2: DFQATT, SNEGSKA (reference sequence). CDR3 size: 15 residues. CDR3: CSARTGAKNTGELFF. CDR3 bases: TGCAGTGCTAGAACAGGGGCAAAGAACACTGGGGAGCTGTTTTTT.

This clonotype was counted many times. The chain couples TRBV12-3 or TRBV12-4 to TRBJ1-1; no firm D call. This CDR3 is built from 12 residues. V lost 5 bases, J lost 2 bases, and 6 bases lay in between. In DNA, the CDR3 is TGTGCCAGCAGTCCGCTTAACACTGAAGCTTTCTTT. This encodes CASSPLNTEAFF.

As for this clonotype: One junction end does not reproduce the germline sequence, and a read error may be involved. The J gene is TRBJ1-5, the V gene TRBV5-1; the D gene is possibly TRBD1 (5 bases). CDR1 and CDR2 from the germline V gene are SGHRS and YFSETQ. This CDR3 contains 15 residues. The CDR3, as DNA: TGCGTCAGCAGCTTGGCCGGGGGGGGAAATCAGCCCCAGCATTTT. It translates to CVSSLAGGGNQPQHF.

This clonotype was counted a few times. The rearrangement links TRBV28 to TRBJ1-2; TRBD1 aligns across 11 bases. The CDR3 consists of 15 residues. Germline CDR1 is MDHEN and CDR2 is SYDVKM. V shed 1 base and J 4 bases; nucleotides not matched to a gene: 2. The CDR3 is CASSLSDRGPYGYTF. CDR3 sequence (DNA): TGTGCCAGCAGTTTATCGGACAGGGGGCCCTATGGCTACACCTTC.

This clonotype came up a few times. This sequence joins TRBV27 and TRBJ1-2, with a possible D match to TRBD1 (6 bases). The length of the CDR3 is 14 residues. V was pared by 3 bases and J by 4 bases, with 12 bases between. Looked up from germline, CDR1 is MNHEY and CDR2 is SMNVEV (reference sequence). The chain's CDR3 is CASSFGRGGYGYTF. CDR3 DNA: TGTGCCAGCAGTTTTGGTAGGGGGGGCTATGGCTACACCTTC.

About this clonotype: Given a much more abundant clone one base away, this may be a read error. This chain connects TRBV10-3 to TRBJ2-7; 7 bases line up with TRBD1. Germline V CDR1 and CDR2: ENHRY, SYGVKD. The CDR3 spans 14 residues. The V segment lost 4 bases and the J segment 2 bases; nucleotides outside the gene matches: 5. This CDR3 reads CAISVRDRAYEQYF. The DNA of the CDR3 is TGTGCCATCAGTGTCCGGGACAGAGCCTACGAGCAGTACTTC.

The chain uses TRBV10-3 and TRBJ1-4; D gene uncertain. The CDR3 covers 12 residues. V lost 9 bases, J lost 10 bases, and 15 bases lay in between. In germline, CDR1 is ENHRY, CDR2 SYGVKD. The CDR3 DNA sequence: TGTGCCATAGGATCGGCGATGGGAAAACTGTTTTTT. It translates to CAIGSAMGKLFF.

The chain combines TRBV5-5 with TRBJ2-5; 8 positions agree with TRBD1. V was clipped by 7 bases and J by 7 bases; unmatched bases: 6. This CDR3 has 12 amino acids. CDR1 SGHKS and CDR2 YYEKEE come from the germline V gene (reference sequence). The CDR3 here is CASPDRVATQYF. CDR3 DNA sequence: TGTGCCAGCCCGGACAGGGTGGCGACCCAGTACTTC. The complete variable domain, with remaining parts taken from reference TRBV5-5 and TRBJ2-5, reads DAGVTQSPTHLIKTRGQQVTLRCSPISGHKSVSWYQQVLGQGPQFIFQYYEKEERGRGNFPDRFSARQFPNYSSELNVNALLLGDSALYLCASPDRVATQYFGPGTRLLVL.

The CDR3 DNA follows: TGTGCCAGCAGTCCCCCCACAGGTATGGGTTCACCCCTCCACTTT. Protein sequence: CASSPPTGMGSPLHF. This chain uses TRBV12-3 or TRBV12-4 with TRBJ1-6, with D possibly being TRBD1 (5 bases). Trimming shortened V by 5 bases and J by 9 bases, and 17 bases separated the two germline ends. CDR3 length equals 15 residues.

Of note for this clonotype: A much more abundant neighbour one base away suggests this may be a read error. This rearrangement joins TRBV12-3 or TRBV12-4 to TRBJ2-5; TRBD2 matches at 7 bases. Trimming cost V 5 bases and J 2 bases; bases outside gene matches: 14. The CDR3 sequence is 17 residues long. CDR3 amino acids: CASSGGEASGKQETQYF. Here the CDR3 DNA reads TGTGCCAGCAGTGGAGGAGAGGCTAGCGGAAAACAAGAGACCCAGTACTTC.

The chain couples TRBV2 to TRBJ2-5, with 7 bases matching TRBD1. V lost 6 bases to trimming and J lost 9 bases; unmatched junction nucleotides: 16. Per the germline V gene, CDR1 is SNHLY and CDR2 is FYNNEI. CDR3 size: 15 residues. The CDR3 DNA follows: TGTGCCAGCAGCCCGACAGGGTCGGACAATCAGCCCCAGTACTTC. Protein: CASSPTGSDNQPQYF.

The chain has TRBV20-1 and TRBJ2-7; D is perhaps TRBD1 (6 bases). V shed 5 bases and J shed 7 bases, with 21 bases lying between them. There are 14 residues in the CDR3. Germline CDR1 is DFQATT and CDR2 is SNEGSKA (reference sequence). The CDR3 DNA reads as TGCAGTGCTCTAGGGGGAGAGACGTCTAGAGAGCAGTACTTC. Amino acids: CSALGGETSREQYF.

This clonotype has at least ten counts. V and J are TRBV20-1 and TRBJ1-1; no clear D gene. The germline V and J ends were trimmed by 0 bases and 1 base, with 9 bases remaining between them. This CDR3 region has 14 residues. Germline V CDR1 and CDR2: DFQATT, SNEGSKA (reference sequence). The CDR3 region has the DNA TGCAGTGCTAGAGATTATGCGGGGAACACTGAAGCTTTCTTT. It is translated as CSARDYAGNTEAFF.

This clonotype was recorded at least ten times. The chain uses TRBV14 and TRBJ1-6; D is ambiguous. Trimming took off 5 bases at V and 0 bases at J, with 8 bases between the two ends. CDR3 length equals 15 residues. Germline V lookup: CDR1 SGHDN, CDR2 FVKESK. The CDR3, as DNA: TGTGCCAGCAGCTCCCGGAGCTCCTATAATTCACCCCTCCACTTT. Translating gives CASSSRSSYNSPLHF.

Ten or more counts support this clonotype. The chain is built from TRBV2 and TRBJ1-4, with a possible D match to TRBD1 (6 bases). V was trimmed by 6 bases and J by 3 bases, leaving 17 bases between them. The CDR3 is made up of 16 amino acids. CDR1 is SNHLY, CDR2 FYNNEI, per germline. CDR3 nucleotides: TGTGCCAGCAGGATAACAGGGCTGGTGGCTAATGAAAAACTGTTTTTT. Translated, it gives CASRITGLVANEKLFF.

This clonotype has a count of ten or more. The rearrangement joins TRBV7-2 to TRBJ2-2, with TRBD1 matching 7 bases. Germline V gene data show CDR1 as SGHTA and CDR2 as FQGNSA. The CDR3 runs 15 residues. Trimming cost V 1 base and J 6 bases; bases outside gene matches: 5. CDR3 protein: CASSLVPGGSGELFF. DNA of the CDR3: TGTGCCAGCAGCTTAGTGCCAGGGGGTTCCGGGGAGCTGTTTTTT.

On this clonotype itself: Relative to the germline gene, one junction end is altered; a read error may explain this. The chain recombines TRBV10-2 with TRBJ2-5; D call uncertain. The V gene's germline CDR1 is WSHSY and CDR2 SAAADI. CDR3 length: 13 residues. The CDR3 spells CASSRHFQGTQYF. The DNA for the CDR3 is TGTGCCAGCAGTCGGCACTTCCAAGGGACCCAGTACTTC.

This clonotype was found many times. The chain joins TRBV29-1 to TRBJ2-7, with 9 bases lining up with TRBD1. Unmatched junction bases numbered 5, after V lost 4 bases and J lost 4 bases. The CDR3 consists of 13 residues. CDR1 and CDR2 from the germline V gene are SQVTM and ANQGSEA. The CDR3 nucleotides are TGCAGCGTTGCACGGACAGGGGCTTACGAGCAGTACTTC. Protein product: CSVARTGAYEQYF.

CDR3 coding DNA: TGTGCCAGCAGCTTGATGAGCAACACAGATACGCAGTATTTT. Translation gives CASSLMSNTDTQYF. The chain joins TRBV7-2 to TRBJ2-3; the D is unclear. Germline loops: CDR1 SGHTA, CDR2 FQGNSA. V lost 3 bases and J lost 2, with 9 bases in between. This CDR3 contains 14 residues.

This clonotype was counted at least ten times. The chain combines TRBV7-2 with TRBJ2-7; 7 bases are shared with TRBD1. V lost 1 base to trimming and J lost 6 bases; unmatched junction nucleotides: 12. CDR1 and CDR2 (germline): SGHTA, FQGNSA. CDR3 size: 16 residues. The CDR3 region has the DNA TGTGCCAGCAGCTTAGGTGTTTGGGACAGACGGTTCGAGCAGTACTTC. Translation gives CASSLGVWDRRFEQYF.

The chain links TRBV20-1 to TRBJ2-7; the D is unclear. The CDR3 has 13 residues. The V end was cut by 0 bases, the J end by 3 bases, with 9 bases between. CDR1 is DFQATT, CDR2 SNEGSKA, per germline (reference sequence). As DNA, the CDR3 is TGCAGTGCTAGAGATAGTTCCCGCTACGAGCAGTACTTC. It specifies CSARDSSRYEQYF.

There are many counts of this clonotype. The chain is built from TRBV6-5 and TRBJ1-1, with D possibly TRBD1 on 5 matching bases. The CDR3 is 13 amino acids. V was pared by 6 bases and J by 6 bases, with 14 bases between. CDR1 is MNHEY and CDR2 is SVGAGI in the germline V gene. CDR3 region: CASSPIRQPEAFF. The CDR3 region has the DNA TGTGCCAGCAGCCCAATCCGACAGCCTGAAGCTTTCTTT.

The chain recombines TRBV7-2 with TRBJ1-2; maybe TRBD1 (5 bases). Germline CDR1 SGHTA, CDR2 FQGNSA. V lost 3 bases to trimming and J lost 2 bases, with 10 bases between them. The CDR3 totals 14 residues. The CDR3 sequence: CASSLVTENYGYTF. The CDR3 DNA sequence: TGTGCCAGCAGCTTGGTGACAGAGAACTATGGCTACACCTTC.

This chain links TRBV27 with TRBJ2-7; D is possibly TRBD2 (5 bases). The CDR3 covers 13 residues. Trimming cost V 6 bases and J 5 bases, with 14 bases left between them. The germline V gene has CDR1 MNHEY and CDR2 SMNVEV (reference sequence). The CDR3 is CASSFRGSNEQYF. The CDR3 DNA is TGTGCCAGCAGCTTCCGGGGTAGTAACGAGCAGTACTTC.

The gene calls are TRBV7-9 and TRBJ2-7; the D gene is possibly TRBD1 (6 bases). Trimming removed 2 bases from V and 3 bases from J, with 14 bases in between. This CDR3 is built from 15 residues. Germline CDR1 SEHNR, CDR2 FQNEAQ (reference sequence). The DNA for the CDR3 is TGTGCCAGCAGCTTACTGCAGGGGTTGGTCTACGAGCAGTACTTC. Translation gives CASSLLQGLVYEQYF.